This T cell receptor beta chain was sequenced in a study of long-term antiretroviral therapy in people with HIV. Germline assignment: CDR1 MNHEY and CDR2 SMNVEV (reference sequence). The V end was cut by 6 bases, the J end by 1 base, with 9 bases between. This CDR3 is 13 amino acids long. Turning to this clone: Its antigen remains unknown.

Findings and limits, study-wide: Compared with controls, HIV repertoires showed narrower CDR3 length ranges.

Each donor had at least one pre-ART and at least two post-ART PBMC samples. Run at survey level, the immunoSEQ assay was version v3.0. Data came from immunoSEQ multiplex PCR; TCRdb stores just in-frame clones and leaves some out. The data contain some 11,000 clones, around 76% of them singletons. The chain couples TRBV27 to TRBJ1-1; D gene uncertain. The clonotype comes from a man between 45 and 60 years old with HIV. Sequences were derived from unsorted PBMCs, sampled roughly 8 years after starting antiretroviral therapy. DNA of the CDR3: TGTGCCAGCAGGTTAGATCAGAACACTGAAGCTTTCTTT. Translation: CASRLDQNTEAFF.